A selection of T cell receptor beta chains follows, all from one sample in a study of T cell clonotyping in hematopoietic cell transplantation. Sequenced by immunoSEQ multiplex PCR; TCRdb stores in-frame clones only, minus some. The sample lists fewer than 25,000 clones; 75% to 90% were seen once. Sequenced here: peripheral blood mononuclear cells, sampled before stem cell transplant. These TCRs come from a man aged 18 to 29 with biphenotypic leukemia. Some clones in this sample may be carry-over from other donors' samples. Both conserved end residues are part of each CDR3. D genes are given only for firm matches. Rows may omit the clone size; those that give it use once, few, many or a size class.

clone_size	v_call	j_call	d_call	cdr3_nt	cdr3_aa
.	TRBV7-3	TRBJ1-1	.	TGTGCCAGCAGCTTAACCGGTGGGGGGAACACTGAAGCTTTCTTT	CASSLTGGGNTEAFF
.	TRBV7-9	TRBJ2-7	TRBD1	TGTGCCAGCAGCTCCGGACAGGACGGCTACGAGCAGTACTTC	CASSSGQDGYEQYF
.	TRBV6-5	TRBJ2-7	TRBD2	TGTGCCAGCAGTTACTTAGCGGGACACTACTACGAGCAGTACTTC	CASSYLAGHYYEQYF
once	TRBV5-1	TRBJ1-1	TRBD1	TGCGCCAGCAGCCCTCCGGACAGGGTCACTGAAGCTTTCTTT	CASSPPDRVTEAFF
.	TRBV4-2	TRBJ2-7	TRBD2	TGTGCCAGCAGCCAAGGAGCGGGACCTCCCTACGAGCAGTACTTC	CASSQGAGPPYEQYF
.	TRBV27	TRBJ1-5	TRBD1	TGTGCCAGCAGTGCACAGGGGGCTAGCCAGCCCCAGCATTTT	CASSAQGASQPQHF
.	TRBV19	TRBJ2-5	.	TGTGCCAGTAGTATGGGTGGACTAGGGGGACAAGAGACCCAGTACTTC	CASSMGGLGGQETQYF
.	TRBV25-1	TRBJ1-5	.	TGTGCCAGCAGTGACCAGGGTGGACAGCCCCAGCATTTT	CASSDQGGQPQHF
.	TRBV7-8	TRBJ2-1	.	TGTGCCAGCAGCTTAGGAGACAAGAATGAGCAGTTCTTC	CASSLGDKNEQFF
.	TRBV27	TRBJ1-1	.	TGTGCCAGCAGTCCTCTCAGGGACACTGAAGCTTTCTTT	CASSPLRDTEAFF
.	TRBV21-1	TRBJ2-7	.	TGTGCCAGGGAGGCGGCGCGTAGCTCCTACGAGCAGTACTTC	CAREAARSSYEQYF
.	TRBV2	TRBJ2-3	.	TGTGCCAGTGAACAGGGACCAGATACGCAGTATTTT	CASEQGPDTQYF
.	TRBV27	TRBJ2-7	TRBD1	TGTGCCAGCAGTTTATCCCCGGACAGGGTGAGGGAGCAGTACTTC	CASSLSPDRVREQYF
.	TRBV10-3	TRBJ2-3	TRBD2	TGTGCCATCAGTGAGGGGCTAGCGGGGAAGTCTTCCACAGATACGCAGTATTTT	CAISEGLAGKSSTDTQYF
once	TRBV20-1	TRBJ1-1	.	TGCAGTGATTATAGGGGAACTGAAGCTTTCTTT	CSDYRGTEAFF
.	TRBV9	TRBJ1-2	TRBD1	TGTGCCAGCAGCGTAGTAACAGGGGATGGCTACACCTTC	CASSVVTGDGYTF
.	TRBV2	TRBJ2-1	TRBD2	TGTGCCAGCAGAACCGGGACTAGCGGACCCAATGAGCAGTTCTTC	CASRTGTSGPNEQFF
.	TRBV21-1	TRBJ2-3	.	TGTGCCAGCAGCACTCACAGGGGGAGGACCACAGATACGCAGTATTTT	CASSTHRGRTTDTQYF
.	TRBV5-1	TRBJ1-3	.	TGCGCCAGCAGCTCGGGGACCTTAAGTAGAAACACCATATATTTT	CASSSGTLSRNTIYF
.	TRBV7-2	TRBJ2-2	.	TGTGCCAGCAGCTTAGCCGGTGGGTACACCGGGGAGCTGTTTTTT	CASSLAGGYTGELFF
.	TRBV19	TRBJ1-5	.	TGTGCCAGTACGAGCCGGGCCAACAATCAGCCCCAGCATTTT	CASTSRANNQPQHF
.	TRBV23-1	TRBJ2-3	TRBD2	TGCGCCAGCAGTCATATCGGGGGGGGCCATACGCAGTATTTT	CASSHIGGGHTQYF
.	TRBV7-9	TRBJ2-7	.	TGTGCCAGCAGCGCACCGGGACTTCAAAAATACGAGCAGTACTTC	CASSAPGLQKYEQYF
.	TRBV7-3	TRBJ1-1	.	TGTGCCAGCAGCTTAGACCCCAGCGGGGAAGCCTTCTTT	CASSLDPSGEAFF
.	TRBV6-5	TRBJ2-7	TRBD1	TGTGCCAGCACTCAGGGACAGGGGACCTACGAGCAGTACTTC	CASTQGQGTYEQYF
.	TRBV4-3	TRBJ1-1	.	TGCGCCAGCAGCCAAGAACCCCTGGGCCGGAGAACTGAAGCTTTCTTT	CASSQEPLGRRTEAFF
.	TRBV9	TRBJ2-1	.	TGTGCCAGCAGCCCAAATCGGGTTGAGCAGTTCTTC	CASSPNRVEQFF
.	TRBV6-1	TRBJ2-7	.	TGTGCCAGCAGTCAATTTTATGACGAGCAGTACTTC	CASSQFYDEQYF
.	TRBV5-1	TRBJ2-2	.	TGCGCCAGCAGCTTAGTAGTGGACACCGGGGAGCTGTTTTTT	CASSLVVDTGELFF
once	TRBV6-1	TRBJ2-7	.	TGTGCCAGCAGTGATATTGGGGACTACGAGCAGTACTTC	CASSDIGDYEQYF
.	TRBV30	TRBJ2-1	TRBD2	TGTGCCTGGAGCATGCAGCGGGACTACAATGAGCAGTTCTTC	CAWSMQRDYNEQFF
.	TRBV7-2	TRBJ2-7	TRBD2	TGTGCCAGCAGCCCCGAGGGGACTAGATTGGTTAGGCAGTACTTC	CASSPEGTRLVRQYF
.	TRBV6-5	TRBJ1-5	.	TGTGCCAGCAGTTACTCGGGGCAAAACGATCAGCCCCAGCATTTT	CASSYSGQNDQPQHF
.	TRBV7-8	TRBJ1-1	.	TGTGCCAGCAGCCCGACAGGAGGGGACACTGAAGCTTTCTTT	CASSPTGGDTEAFF
.	TRBV6-5	TRBJ1-1	.	TGTGCCAGCAGTTCGGGTGTGGGCACTGAAGCTTTCTTT	CASSSGVGTEAFF
.	TRBV5-1	TRBJ2-7	TRBD1	TGCGCCAGCAGCCCGGACAGGGCGGACGAGCAGTACTTC	CASSPDRADEQYF
.	TRBV20-1	TRBJ2-1	.	TGCAGTGCCTCAGAAGAGGGGCAGTTCTTC	CSASEEGQFF
.	TRBV11-3	TRBJ2-5	.	TGTGCCAGCAGCTTGTTTCCGGAGACCCAGTACTTC	CASSLFPETQYF
once	TRBV30	TRBJ2-7	TRBD2	TGTGCCTGGACCGGCGGGGGCTACGAGCAGTACTTC	CAWTGGGYEQYF
.	TRBV28	TRBJ2-4	.	TGTGCCAGCAACGGGGGCACCAAAAACATTCAGTACTTC	CASNGGTKNIQYF
.	TRBV6-1	TRBJ2-2	.	TGTGCCAGCAGTGAAAAGGGGGACACCGGGGAGCTGTTTTTT	CASSEKGDTGELFF
.	TRBV7-2	TRBJ1-2	.	TGTGCCAGCAGCTTAGGGGACCGGGGGGGAAACTATGGCTACACCTTC	CASSLGDRGGNYGYTF
.	TRBV29-1	TRBJ1-1	.	TGCAGCGTTGAAGATTTGGGGACTGAAGCTTTCTTT	CSVEDLGTEAFF
.	TRBV7-2	TRBJ1-1	TRBD1	TGTGCCAGCAGCTTCGGCACAGGGGGCCTGAACACTGAAGCTTTCTTT	CASSFGTGGLNTEAFF
few	TRBV30	TRBJ2-7	TRBD2	TGTGCCTGGAGTGGAATCCTAATAGCGGGAGGTCGCTACGAGCAGTACTTC	CAWSGILIAGGRYEQYF
.	TRBV6-6	TRBJ2-7	.	TGTGCCAGCGGGGCGGATTACGAGCAGTACTTC	CASGADYEQYF
.	TRBV7-2	TRBJ2-3	TRBD2	TGTGCCAGCAGCTTATTAGCGGGAGGGGGGACAGATACGCAGTATTTT	CASSLLAGGGTDTQYF